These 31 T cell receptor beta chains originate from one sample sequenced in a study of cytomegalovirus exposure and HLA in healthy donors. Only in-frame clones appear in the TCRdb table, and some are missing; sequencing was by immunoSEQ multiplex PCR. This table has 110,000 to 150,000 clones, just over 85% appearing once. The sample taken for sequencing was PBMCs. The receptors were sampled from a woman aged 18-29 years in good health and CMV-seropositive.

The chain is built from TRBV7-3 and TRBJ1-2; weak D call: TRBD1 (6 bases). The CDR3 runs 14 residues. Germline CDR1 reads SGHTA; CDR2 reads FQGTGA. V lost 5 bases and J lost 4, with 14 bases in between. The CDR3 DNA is TGTGCCAGCAGCCCCCAACAGGGTCCCTATGGCTACACCTTC. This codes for CASSPQQGPYGYTF. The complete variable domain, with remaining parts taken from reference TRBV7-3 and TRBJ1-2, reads GAGVSQTPSNKVTEKGKYVELRCDPISGHTALYWYRQSLGQGPEFLIYFQGTGAADDSGLPNDRFFAVRPEGSVSTLKIQRTERGDSAVYLCASSPQQGPYGYTFGSGTRLTVV.

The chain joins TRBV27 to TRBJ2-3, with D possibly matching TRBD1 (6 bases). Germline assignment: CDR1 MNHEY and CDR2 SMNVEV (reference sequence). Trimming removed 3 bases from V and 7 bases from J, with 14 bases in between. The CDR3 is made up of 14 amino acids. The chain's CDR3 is CASSLGVGQNTQYF. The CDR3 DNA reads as TGTGCCAGCAGTTTGGGAGTTGGACAGAATACGCAGTATTTT.

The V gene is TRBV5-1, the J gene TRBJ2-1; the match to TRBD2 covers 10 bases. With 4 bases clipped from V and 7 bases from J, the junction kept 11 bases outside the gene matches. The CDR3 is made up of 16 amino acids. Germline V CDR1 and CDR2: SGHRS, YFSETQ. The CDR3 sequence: CASSVRLAGLGNEQFF. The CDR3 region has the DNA TGCGCCAGCAGCGTACGACTAGCGGGCCTTGGGAATGAGCAGTTCTTC.

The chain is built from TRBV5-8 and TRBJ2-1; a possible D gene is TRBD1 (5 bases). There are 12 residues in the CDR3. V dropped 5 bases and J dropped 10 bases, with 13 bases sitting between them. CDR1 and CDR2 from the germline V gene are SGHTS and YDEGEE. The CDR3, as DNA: TGTGCCAGCAGAAGCAGGGTCTCGGAGCAGTTCTTC. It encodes CASRSRVSEQFF.

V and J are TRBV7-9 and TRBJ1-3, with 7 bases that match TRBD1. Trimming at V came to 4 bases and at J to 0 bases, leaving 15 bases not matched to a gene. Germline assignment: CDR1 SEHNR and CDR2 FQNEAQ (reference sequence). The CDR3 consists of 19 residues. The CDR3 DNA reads TGTGCCAGCAGCTCTAGACAGGGAGCCGAATTAAACTCTGGAAACACCATATATTTT. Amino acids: CASSSRQGAELNSGNTIYF.

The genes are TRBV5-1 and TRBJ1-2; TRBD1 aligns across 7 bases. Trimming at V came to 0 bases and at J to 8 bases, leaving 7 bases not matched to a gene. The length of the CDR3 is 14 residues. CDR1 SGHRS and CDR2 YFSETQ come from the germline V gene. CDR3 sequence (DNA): TGCGCCAGCAGCTTGGGTGGGCAGACAGGGGGCTACACCTTC. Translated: CASSLGGQTGGYTF.

The DNA of the CDR3 is TGTGCCAGCAGCTTGGAAAGGGGGGGACAGCCCCAGCATTTT. This sequence encodes CASSLERGGQPQHF. The chain couples TRBV5-8 to TRBJ1-5; possible D gene TRBD1, 6 bases. The germline gives CDR1 SGHTS, CDR2 YDEGEE. Trimming stripped 0 bases from V and 7 bases from J, with 11 bases between. CDR3 length equals 14 residues.

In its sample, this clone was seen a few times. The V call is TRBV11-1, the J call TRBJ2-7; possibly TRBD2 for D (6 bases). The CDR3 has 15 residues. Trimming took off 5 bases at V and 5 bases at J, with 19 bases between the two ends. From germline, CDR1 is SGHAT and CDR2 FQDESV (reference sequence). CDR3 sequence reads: CASSLRAGTGNEQYF. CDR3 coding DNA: TGTGCCAGCAGCCTCCGAGCGGGCACGGGGAACGAGCAGTACTTC.

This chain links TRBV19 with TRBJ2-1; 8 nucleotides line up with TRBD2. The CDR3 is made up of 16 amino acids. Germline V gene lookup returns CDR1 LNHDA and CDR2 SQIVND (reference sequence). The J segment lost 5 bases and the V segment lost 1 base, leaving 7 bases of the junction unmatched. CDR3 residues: CASSIGSAGVHNEQFF. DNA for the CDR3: TGTGCCAGTAGTATAGGGTCAGCGGGAGTCCACAATGAGCAGTTCTTC.

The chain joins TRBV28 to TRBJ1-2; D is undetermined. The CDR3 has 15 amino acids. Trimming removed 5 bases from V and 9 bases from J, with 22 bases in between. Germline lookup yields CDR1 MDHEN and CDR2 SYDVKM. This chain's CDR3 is CASSPARLVSISYTF. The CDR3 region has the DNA TGTGCCAGCAGTCCAGCTAGGCTCGTCTCAATTAGCTACACCTTC.

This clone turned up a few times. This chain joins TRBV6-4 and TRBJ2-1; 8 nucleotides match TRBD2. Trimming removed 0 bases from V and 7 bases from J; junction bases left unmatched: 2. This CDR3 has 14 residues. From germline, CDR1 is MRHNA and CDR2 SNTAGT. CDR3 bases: TGTGCCAGCAGTGACTCAGCGGGAGCAAATGAGCAGTTCTTC. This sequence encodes CASSDSAGANEQFF.

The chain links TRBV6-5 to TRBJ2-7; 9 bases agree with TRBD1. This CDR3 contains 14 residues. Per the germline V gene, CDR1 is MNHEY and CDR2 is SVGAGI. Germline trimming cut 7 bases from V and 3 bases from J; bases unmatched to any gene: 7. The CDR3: CASTRGQGGYEQYF. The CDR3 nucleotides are TGTGCCAGCACCAGGGGACAGGGAGGCTACGAGCAGTACTTC.

This CDR3 is CASSWNLLQVSYEQYF. The DNA of the CDR3 is TGTGCCAGCAGCTGGAACCTATTACAGGTCTCTTACGAGCAGTACTTC. The chain links TRBV5-6 to TRBJ2-7; perhaps TRBD1 as D (5 bases). Germline loops: CDR1 SGHDT, CDR2 YYEEEE. Trimming cost V 3 bases and J 4 bases, with 20 bases left between them. This CDR3 has 16 amino acids.

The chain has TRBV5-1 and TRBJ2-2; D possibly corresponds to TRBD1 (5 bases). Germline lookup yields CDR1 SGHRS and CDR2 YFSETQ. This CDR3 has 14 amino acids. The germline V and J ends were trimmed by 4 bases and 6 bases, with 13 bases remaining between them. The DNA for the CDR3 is TGCGCCAGCAGCATCGACAGCGCCCCCGGGGAGCTGTTTTTT. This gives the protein CASSIDSAPGELFF.

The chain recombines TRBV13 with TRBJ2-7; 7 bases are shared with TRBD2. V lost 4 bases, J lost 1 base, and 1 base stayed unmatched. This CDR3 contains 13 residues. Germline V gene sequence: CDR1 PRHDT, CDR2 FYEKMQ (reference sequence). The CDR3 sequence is CASSWTRSYEQYF. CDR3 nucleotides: TGTGCCAGCAGCTGGACTAGGTCCTACGAGCAGTACTTC.

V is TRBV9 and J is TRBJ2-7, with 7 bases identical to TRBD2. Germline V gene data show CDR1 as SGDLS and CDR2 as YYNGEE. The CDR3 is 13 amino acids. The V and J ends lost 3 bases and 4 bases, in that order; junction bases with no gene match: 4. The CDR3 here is CASSGGSPYEQYF. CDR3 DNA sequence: TGTGCCAGCAGCGGCGGGAGTCCTTACGAGCAGTACTTC. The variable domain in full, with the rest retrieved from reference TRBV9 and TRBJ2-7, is DSGVTQTPKHLITATGQRVTLRCSPRSGDLSVYWYQQSLDQGLQFLIQYYNGEERAKGNILERFSAQQFPDLHSELNLSSLELGDSALYFCASSGGSPYEQYFGPGTRLTVT.

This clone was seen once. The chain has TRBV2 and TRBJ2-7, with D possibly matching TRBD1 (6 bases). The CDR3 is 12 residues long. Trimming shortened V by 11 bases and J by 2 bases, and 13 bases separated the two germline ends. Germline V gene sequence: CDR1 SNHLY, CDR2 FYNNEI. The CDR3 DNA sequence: TGTGCCGGGGGCAAAACACCCTACGAGCAGTACTTC. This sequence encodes CAGGKTPYEQYF.

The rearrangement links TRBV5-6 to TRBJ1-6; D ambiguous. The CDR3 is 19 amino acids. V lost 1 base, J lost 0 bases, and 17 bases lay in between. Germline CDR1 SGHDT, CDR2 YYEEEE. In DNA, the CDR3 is TGTGCCAGCAGCTTGCGTCACAGTGCATTAAGCTCCTATAATTCACCCCTCCACTTT. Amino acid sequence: CASSLRHSALSSYNSPLHF.

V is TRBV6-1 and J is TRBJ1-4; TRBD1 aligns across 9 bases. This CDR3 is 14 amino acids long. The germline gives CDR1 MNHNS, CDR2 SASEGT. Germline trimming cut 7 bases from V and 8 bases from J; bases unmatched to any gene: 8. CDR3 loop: CASTSTGGREKLFF. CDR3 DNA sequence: TGTGCCAGCACCTCGACAGGGGGACGAGAAAAACTGTTTTTT.

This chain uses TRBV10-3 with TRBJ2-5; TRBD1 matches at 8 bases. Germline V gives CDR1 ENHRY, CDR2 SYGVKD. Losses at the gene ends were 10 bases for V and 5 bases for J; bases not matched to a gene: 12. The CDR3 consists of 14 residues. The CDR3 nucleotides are TGTGCCACCGACAGGGGTCGTTCAAAGGAGACCCAGTACTTC. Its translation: CATDRGRSKETQYF.

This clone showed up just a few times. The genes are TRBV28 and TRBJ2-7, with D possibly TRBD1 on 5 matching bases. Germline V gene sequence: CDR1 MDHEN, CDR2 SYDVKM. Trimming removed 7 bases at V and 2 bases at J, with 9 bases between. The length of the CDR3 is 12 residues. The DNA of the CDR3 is TGTGCCAGCAAGGACACGGCCTACGAGCAGTACTTC. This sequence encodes CASKDTAYEQYF.

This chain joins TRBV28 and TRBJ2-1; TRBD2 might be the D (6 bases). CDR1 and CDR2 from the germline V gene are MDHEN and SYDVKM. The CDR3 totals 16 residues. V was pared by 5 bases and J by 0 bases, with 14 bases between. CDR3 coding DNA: TGTGCCAGCAGTGGTTTAGCGGCTAGCTCCTACAATGAGCAGTTCTTC. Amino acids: CASSGLAASSYNEQFF. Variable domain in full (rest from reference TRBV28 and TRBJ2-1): DVKVTQSSRYLVKRTGEKVFLECVQDMDHENMFWYRQDPGLGLRLIYFSYDVKMKEKGDIPEGYSVSREKKERFSLILESASTNQTSMYLCASSGLAASSYNEQFFGPGTRLTVL.

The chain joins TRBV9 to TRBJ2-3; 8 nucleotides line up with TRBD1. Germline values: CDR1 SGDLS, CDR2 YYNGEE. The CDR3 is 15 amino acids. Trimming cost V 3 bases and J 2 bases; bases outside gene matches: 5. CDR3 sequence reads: CASSADRENTDTQYF. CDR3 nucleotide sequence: TGTGCCAGCAGCGCGGACAGGGAGAACACAGATACGCAGTATTTT.

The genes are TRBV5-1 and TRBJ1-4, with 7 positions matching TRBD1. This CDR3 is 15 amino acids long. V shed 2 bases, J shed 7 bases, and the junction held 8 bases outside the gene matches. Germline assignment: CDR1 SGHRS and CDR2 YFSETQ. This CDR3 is CASSFRTGQGEKLFF. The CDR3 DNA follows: TGCGCCAGCAGCTTCCGGACAGGCCAAGGTGAAAAACTGTTTTTT. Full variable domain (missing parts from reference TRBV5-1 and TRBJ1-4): KAGVTQTPRYLIKTRGQQVTLSCSPISGHRSVSWYQQTPGQGLQFLFEYFSETQRNKGNFPGRFSGRQFSNSRSEMNVSTLELGDSALYLCASSFRTGQGEKLFFGSGTQLSVL.

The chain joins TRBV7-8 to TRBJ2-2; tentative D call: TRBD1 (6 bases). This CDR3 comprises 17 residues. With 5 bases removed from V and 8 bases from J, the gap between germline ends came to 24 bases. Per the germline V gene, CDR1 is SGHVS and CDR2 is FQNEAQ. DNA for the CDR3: TGTGCCAGCAGCAGGGCCCTGACAGGAGTTTTTATTGGGGAGCTGTTTTTT. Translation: CASSRALTGVFIGELFF.

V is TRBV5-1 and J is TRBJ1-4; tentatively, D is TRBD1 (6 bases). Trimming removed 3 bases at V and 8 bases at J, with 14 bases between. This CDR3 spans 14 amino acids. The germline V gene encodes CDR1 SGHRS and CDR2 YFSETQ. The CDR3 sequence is CASSSQGVGEKLFF. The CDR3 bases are TGCGCCAGCAGCTCACAGGGCGTGGGCGAAAAACTGTTTTTT.

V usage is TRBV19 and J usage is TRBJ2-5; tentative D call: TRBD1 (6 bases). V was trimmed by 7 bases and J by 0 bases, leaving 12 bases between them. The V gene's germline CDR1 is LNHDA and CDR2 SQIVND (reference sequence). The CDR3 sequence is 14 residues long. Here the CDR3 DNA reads TGTGCCAGTAAGGAGAGGGGGTACCAAGAGACCCAGTACTTC. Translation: CASKERGYQETQYF.

The CDR3 region has the DNA TGCGCCAGCAGCTTGAACAGGGTTACGGAAGCTTTCTTT. Its protein is CASSLNRVTEAFF. This rearrangement joins TRBV5-1 to TRBJ1-1; perhaps TRBD1 as D (6 bases). Germline V gene sequence: CDR1 SGHRS, CDR2 YFSETQ. The CDR3 has 13 residues. Trimming removed 1 base from V and 8 bases from J, with 12 bases in between.

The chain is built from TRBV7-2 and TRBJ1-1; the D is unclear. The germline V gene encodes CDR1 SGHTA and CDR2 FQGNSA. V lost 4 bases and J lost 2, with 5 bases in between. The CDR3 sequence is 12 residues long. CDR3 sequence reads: CASSSYNTEAFF. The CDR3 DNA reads TGTGCCAGCAGCTCCTATAACACTGAAGCTTTCTTT.

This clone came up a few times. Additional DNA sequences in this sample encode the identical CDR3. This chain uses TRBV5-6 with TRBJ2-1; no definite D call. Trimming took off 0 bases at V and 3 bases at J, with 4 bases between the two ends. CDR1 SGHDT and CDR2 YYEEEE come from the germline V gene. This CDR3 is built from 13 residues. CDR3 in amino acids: CASSLELYNEQFF. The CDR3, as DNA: TGTGCCAGCAGCTTGGAGCTCTACAATGAGCAGTTCTTC.

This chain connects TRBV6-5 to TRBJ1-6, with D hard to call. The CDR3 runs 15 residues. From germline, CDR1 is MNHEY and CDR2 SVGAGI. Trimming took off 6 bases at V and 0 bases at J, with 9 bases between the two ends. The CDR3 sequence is CASSLVSSYNSPLHF. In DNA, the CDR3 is TGTGCCAGCAGCCTGGTGAGCTCCTATAATTCACCCCTCCACTTT.